Following are 23 T cell receptor beta chains from one sample sequenced in a study of blood T cell repertoires in COVID-19. The method was immunoSEQ multiplex PCR; TCRdb's version includes in-frame clones alone and lacks a portion of them. The repertoire has about 270,000 clones, 86% of them found once; the top ten carry about 8.8%. Sequencing was carried out using peripheral blood. These receptors were collected from a man in his forties with active or convalescent COVID-19.

The V call is TRBV6-5, the J call TRBJ2-2; D gene ambiguous. Trimming pared 2 bases from V and 5 bases from J, leaving 9 bases between. Looked up from germline, CDR1 is MNHEY and CDR2 is SVGAGI. The CDR3 is 14 amino acids. This CDR3 is CASSYGLETGELFF. CDR3 DNA sequence: TGTGCCAGCAGTTACGGGCTGGAAACCGGGGAGCTGTTTTTT.

This chain links TRBV5-6 with TRBJ1-2; tentative D call: TRBD1 (6 bases). Germline values: CDR1 SGHDT, CDR2 YYEEEE. The CDR3 contains 15 residues. With 1 base removed from V and 4 bases from J, the gap between germline ends came to 14 bases. CDR3 sequence reads: CASSLFEDRLYGYTF. Here the CDR3 DNA reads TGTGCCAGCAGCTTGTTTGAGGACAGACTCTATGGCTACACCTTC.

V is TRBV27 and J is TRBJ1-2; D is perhaps TRBD1 (5 bases). V lost 5 bases and J 6 bases, leaving 13 bases between the germline ends. Germline CDR1 and CDR2: MNHEY and SMNVEV (reference sequence). CDR3 length: 13 amino acids. As DNA, the CDR3 is TGTGCCAGCAGTCACAGGATAGATGATGGCTACACCTTC. Protein product: CASSHRIDDGYTF.

The CDR3 protein is CASSSDRSTGYTF. In nucleotides, the CDR3 is TGTGCCAGTAGTTCGGACAGGTCTACGGGCTACACCTTC. The chain has TRBV19 and TRBJ1-2; 7 bases align to TRBD1. This CDR3 is 13 amino acids long. From germline, CDR1 is LNHDA and CDR2 SQIVND (reference sequence). V was pared by 5 bases and J by 8 bases, with 8 bases of the junction left unmatched.

Details on this clone: A junction boundary mismatches the germline segment, possibly from a read error. The rearrangement uses TRBV7-7 and TRBJ2-2; D is uncertain. This CDR3 region has 14 residues. In germline, CDR1 is SSHAT, CDR2 FNYEAQ (reference sequence). This CDR3 is CASSQIQNTGELFF. In nucleotides, the CDR3 is TGTGCTAGCAGCCAAATCCAGAACACCGGGGAGCTGTTTTTT. Drawing the rest from reference TRBV7-7 and TRBJ2-2, the complete variable domain is GAGVSQSPRYKVTKRGQDVTLRCDPISSHATLYWYQQALGQGPEFLTYFNYEAQPDKSGLPSDRFSAERPEGSISTLTIQRTEQRDSAMYRCASSQIQNTGELFFGEGSRLTVL.

V gene TRBV12-1 combines with J gene TRBJ1-1; the DNA was not used to check the table's D call, TRBD1. TRBV12-1 counts as a pseudogene. The CDR3 extends over 15 amino acids. The CDR3 protein is CASSSQDRHPKEAFF. For the CDR3, the DNA is TGTGCCAGCAGCTCCCAGGACAGACACCCTAAGGAAGCTTTCTTT.

This clone appeared once. V gene TRBV28 combines with J gene TRBJ1-1; D is possibly TRBD1 (6 bases). Deletions cut 5 bases from V and 1 base from J, with 8 bases between. CDR1 is MDHEN and CDR2 is SYDVKM in the germline V gene. This CDR3 spans 13 amino acids. The CDR3 DNA sequence: TGTGCCAGCAGTGAGACAGGGAACACTGAAGCTTTCTTT. Its protein is CASSETGNTEAFF.

This clone has a single count. The rearrangement uses TRBV5-1 and TRBJ2-7; TRBD1 matches 8 bases. The CDR3 consists of 16 residues. J lost 0 bases, V lost 4 bases, and 9 bases had no gene match. CDR1 is SGHRS and CDR2 is YFSETQ in the germline V gene. The DNA for the CDR3 is TGCGCCAGCAGCCACGACAGGGGCCCCTCCTCCTACGAGCAGTACTTC. Its protein is CASSHDRGPSSYEQYF.

The CDR3 DNA follows: TGTGCCAGCAGCTCCGACAGGGTTCAGTCAGAGACCCAGTACTTC. It translates to CASSSDRVQSETQYF. The chain employs TRBV11-1 and TRBJ2-5; 7 bases fit TRBD1. This CDR3 comprises 15 residues. CDR1 is SGHAT and CDR2 is FQDESV in the germline V gene (reference sequence). Losses at the gene ends were 4 bases for V and 4 bases for J; bases not matched to a gene: 9.

With respect to this clone: The CDR3 end shows no conserved phenylalanine or tryptophan, and so a read error is likely. The DNA is left out, because the CDR3 cannot be placed on it with certainty; the CDR3 is given as TCRdb lists it. This rearrangement joins TRBV2 to TRBJ1-2. Germline V gene sequence: CDR1 SNHLY, CDR2 FYNNEI. 13 amino acids form the CDR3, both terminal residues included. This CDR3 reads CASSPDVRVLGGI.

This sequence joins TRBV18 and TRBJ1-4; D uncertain. This CDR3 region has 15 residues. From germline, CDR1 is KGHSH and CDR2 LQKENI. V lost 3 bases and J 3 bases, leaving 11 bases between the germline ends. CDR3 sequence: CASSPGWAANEKLFF. As DNA, the CDR3 is TGTGCCAGCTCACCCGGATGGGCAGCTAATGAAAAACTGTTTTTT.

CDR3 sequence: CASNRGLNSPLHF. CDR3 bases: TGTGCTAGTAACAGGGGGCTTAATTCACCCCTCCACTTT. The chain employs TRBV12-5 and TRBJ1-6, with 9 bases identical to TRBD1. The V gene end was trimmed by 8 bases and the J gene end by 6 bases; junction bases not matched to a gene: 2. The V gene's germline CDR1 is LGHNT and CDR2 FRNRAP. The CDR3 spans 13 residues.

V usage is TRBV29-1 and J usage is TRBJ1-3, with 7 nucleotides matching TRBD1. Germline lookup yields CDR1 SQVTM and CDR2 ANQGSEA. Trimming at V came to 6 bases and at J to 0 bases, leaving 5 bases not matched to a gene. The CDR3 runs to 14 residues. CDR3 sequence: CSVQEGASGNTIYF. The CDR3 coding sequence is TGCAGCGTACAGGAGGGGGCCTCTGGAAACACCATATATTTT.

The rearrangement uses TRBV9 and TRBJ2-7; a weak D match, TRBD2 (7 bases). V lost 1 base to trimming and J lost 7 bases, with 12 bases between them. Per the germline V gene, CDR1 is SGDLS and CDR2 is YYNGEE. This CDR3 region has 13 residues. CDR3 sequence reads: CASSVRGGGEQYF. CDR3 coding DNA: TGTGCCAGCAGCGTACGCGGGGGCGGAGAGCAGTACTTC.

The chain employs TRBV3-1 (or the pseudogene TRBV3-2) and TRBJ2-3; 7 bases line up with TRBD2. Germline V lookup: CDR1 LGHDT, CDR2 YNNKEL (reference sequence). The length of the CDR3 is 14 residues. V trimming: 4 bases; J trimming: 5 bases; junction bases outside the gene matches: 6. The CDR3 region has the DNA TGTGCCAGCAGCCTGAGGGGAGGGATAGATACGCAGTATTTT. As protein: CASSLRGGIDTQYF.

This clone was seen just once. The chain uses TRBV25-1 and TRBJ1-3; D is perhaps TRBD1 (6 bases). In germline, CDR1 is MGHDK, CDR2 SYGVNS. CDR3 length: 15 amino acids. V was trimmed by 6 bases and J by 0 bases, leaving 12 bases between them. The CDR3 is CASRETGYSGNTIYF. CDR3 in DNA: TGTGCCAGCAGGGAGACAGGCTACTCTGGAAACACCATATATTTT.

The chain recombines TRBV12-3 or TRBV12-4 with TRBJ2-7; possible D gene TRBD1, 5 bases. The V end lost 3 bases, the J end lost 6 bases, and 9 bases lay between the germline ends. This CDR3 has 12 residues. CDR3 nucleotides: TGTGCCAGCAGTTTTCAGGGAAGCGAGCAGTACTTC. It specifies CASSFQGSEQYF.

The chain employs TRBV3-1 (or the pseudogene TRBV3-2) and TRBJ2-1; possible D gene TRBD2, 6 bases. In germline, CDR1 is LGHDT, CDR2 YNNKEL (reference sequence). The CDR3 extends over 14 amino acids. Trimming shortened V by 1 base and J by 12 bases, and 16 bases separated the two germline ends. The CDR3: CASSQGRGRVSQFF. CDR3 bases: TGTGCCAGCAGCCAAGGGAGGGGAAGGGTGTCGCAGTTCTTC.

The genes are TRBV7-9 and TRBJ2-3; 8 positions agree with TRBD2. The V segment lost 5 bases and the J segment 1 base; nucleotides outside the gene matches: 5. The CDR3 is made up of 15 amino acids. CDR1 SEHNR and CDR2 FQNEAQ come from the germline V gene (reference sequence). The CDR3 nucleotides read TGTGCCAGCAGCGTCGGGAGGGTGGGCACAGATACGCAGTATTTT. It codes for CASSVGRVGTDTQYF. Supplemented by reference TRBV7-9 and TRBJ2-3, the full variable domain reads DTGVSQNPRHKITKRGQNVTFRCDPISEHNRLYWYRQTLGQGPEFLTYFQNEAQLEKSRLLSDRFSAERPKGSFSTLEIQRTEQGDSAMYLCASSVGRVGTDTQYFGPGTRLTVL.

The chain has TRBV2 and TRBJ1-5; TRBD1 matches 10 bases. This CDR3 is built from 14 residues. After removal of 6 bases from V and 7 bases from J, the junction contained 6 bases not matched to a gene. Germline assignment: CDR1 SNHLY and CDR2 FYNNEI. The CDR3: CASRDGQGVQPQHF. In nucleotides, the CDR3 is TGTGCCAGCAGGGACGGACAGGGGGTACAGCCCCAGCATTTT.

The DNA for the CDR3 is TGTGCCATCAGTGAATTAGTGGGACTCTCTGGAAACACCATATATTTT. Residues: CAISELVGLSGNTIYF. This sequence joins TRBV10-3 and TRBJ1-3, with D maybe TRBD1 (5 bases). Between the trimmed V and J ends, which lost 3 bases and 0 bases, there was a span of 12 bases. Germline V gene data show CDR1 as ENHRY and CDR2 as SYGVKD. This CDR3 is 16 amino acids long.

This chain uses TRBV21-1 with TRBJ1-5. TRBV21-1 is marked as a pseudogene. The CDR3 extends over 14 amino acids. The CDR3 is CASNGGYSNQPQHF. CDR3 sequence (DNA): TGTGCCAGCAATGGGGGGTACAGCAATCAGCCCCAGCATTTT.

This chain links TRBV5-1 with TRBJ2-7; TRBD1 matches 8 bases. The length of the CDR3 is 16 residues. J was trimmed by 5 bases and V by 4 bases; bases with no gene match: 14. Germline assignment: CDR1 SGHRS and CDR2 YFSETQ. The CDR3 DNA reads as TGCGCCAGCAGCCCTAACACCGGGACAGGCCTAAACGAGCAGTACTTC. This encodes CASSPNTGTGLNEQYF.